This T cell receptor (beta chain) was sequenced for a study of CD8 T cells in ankylosing spondylitis. CDR3 length: 16 amino acids. As to this clonotype: At one end, the junction sequence differs from germline, possibly due to a read error.

For TCR beta, libraries came from quantitative 5'-RACE with molecular barcodes. TCRdb itself ran the 5' RACE reads through MiXCR, one entry per CDR3 protein. The sample contains 150,000 to 200,000 distinct CDR3 sequences, 10% to 15% of which appear only once. Sequences were obtained from blood, either unsorted or a sorted T cell fraction (not recorded which). The receptor was derived from a female donor with ankylosing spondylitis or in good health (not recorded which). V and J are TRBV12-3 or TRBV12-4 and TRBJ1-3, with D unresolved. CDR3 region: CASDSREGISGNAIYF. DNA for the CDR3: TGTGCCAGCGACTCGCGGGAGGGCATTTCTGGAAACGCCATATATTTT.